The rows below give T cell receptor beta chains drawn from one sample of a study of blood T cell repertoires in COVID-19. Sequencing was performed with immunoSEQ multiplex PCR; in TCRdb, only in-frame clones are kept and a portion is missing. The profile covers under 200,000 clones, with approximately 90% appearing a single time and 20% to 25% taken by the ten largest. Input material: peripheral blood. Receptor source: a man in his sixties with active or convalescent COVID-19. Each CDR3 is given with its conserved first and last residue. Each record gives: J gene, D gene, clone size, V gene, CDR3 protein, CDR3 DNA. A D gene is named only where the DNA matches it firmly. Clone sizes are given selectively: once, few, many, or a class where the clone is expanded.

TRBJ2-2 TRBD1 . TRBV11-2 CASSFIGAGGTGELFF TGTGCCAGCAGCTTTATCGGGGCAGGGGGAACCGGGGAGCTGTTTTTT
TRBJ1-2 . few TRBV9 CASSVVDSPKGYTF TGTGCCAGCAGCGTAGTGGACTCCCCAAAGGGCTACACCTTC
TRBJ1-2 . . TRBV10-3 CAISEHGEYGYTF TGTGCCATCAGTGAACACGGAGAGTATGGCTACACCTTC
TRBJ2-1 . . TRBV11-3 CASSQGQGSYNEQFF TGTGCCAGCAGCCAGGGGCAGGGCTCCTACAATGAGCAGTTCTTC
TRBJ2-5 TRBD1 once TRBV9 CASSVSGQNQETQYF TGTGCCAGCAGCGTATCGGGACAGAACCAAGAGACCCAGTACTTC
TRBJ2-5 TRBD2 . TRBV5-1 CPSSLNGGAWETQYF TGCCCCAGCAGCTTGAACGGGGGGGCCTGGGAGACCCAGTACTTC
TRBJ2-1 TRBD2 few TRBV11-3 CASSARGGGLGNRNEQFF TGTGCCAGCAGCGCCCGCGGCGGGGGGCTTGGCAACAGAAATGAGCAGTTCTTC
TRBJ2-7 TRBD2 . TRBV9 CASSVAPSGGAREQYF TGTGCCAGCAGCGTAGCTCCTAGCGGGGGGGCAAGGGAGCAGTACTTC
TRBJ1-1 . . TRBV9 CASSLSWTRDTEAFF TGTGCCAGCAGCCTCAGTTGGACTCGGGACACTGAAGCTTTCTTT
TRBJ2-1 TRBD2 . TRBV5-4 CASSFTSGGYNEQFF TGTGCCAGCAGCTTTACTAGCGGGGGGTACAATGAGCAGTTCTTC
TRBJ1-1 . . TRBV30 CAWSREGWTEAFF TGTGCCTGGAGTCGGGAAGGATGGACTGAAGCTTTCTTT
TRBJ2-3 TRBD1 . TRBV27 CTTGVSTDTQYF TGTACAACAGGGGTTAGTACAGATACGCAGTATTTT
TRBJ1-2 . . TRBV5-1 CASSFSPGREVGYTF TGCGCCAGCAGCTTCTCTCCCGGCAGGGAAGTTGGCTACACCTTC
TRBJ2-2 TRBD1 . TRBV6-1 CASSGPLTGISGELFF TGTGCCAGCAGTGGACCCCTGACAGGGATCTCCGGGGAGCTGTTTTTT
TRBJ1-1 . . TRBV30 CAWSQTRNTEAFF TGTGCCTGGAGTCAGACAAGGAACACTGAAGCTTTCTTT